This entry concerns a single T cell receptor beta chain. Its antigen is not yet known. Base-call qualities are not available, and no considerably larger clone is one nucleotide away. The entire amount of isolated RNA was reverse transcribed using the High Capacity cDNA Reverse Transcription Kit, so the sequenced TCRB transcripts were expressed ones. Deep immunoSEQ sequencing was applied to naive, central memory and regulatory T cell samples, giving an average of roughly 3.5 million total reads per sample. After sorted cells were lysed in RLT buffer, RNA was extracted with DNase-treated RNeasy Micro or Mini kits, with the choice depending on cell number. To prevent cross-contamination, every cell subset was processed on its own, while patient and healthy donor samples were processed together. The immunoSEQ multiplex PCR was used to amplify TCRB sequences from cDNA, generating 87-bp fragments that spanned the CDR3 region. Amplicons were sequenced on the Illumina HiSeq platform. For the original study's pipeline: Synthetic template baselines were used to correct PCR bias computationally, reads within Hamming distance 2 were collapsed, and singletons that could not be merged were discarded. Reads were aligned against IMGT so that V, D and J genes, CDR3 length and insertions or deletions at six rearrangement sites could be assigned. Within each subset, clonotype counts were normalized to sorted cell number, and only after that were true diversity and Gini coefficients computed with the tcR R package. The overlap coefficient, calculated on TCRB nucleotide sequences, was used to measure repertoire sharing. TCRdb took this table from immuneACCESS and kept in-frame rearrangements with V and J called. Such tables lack part of the clones; where checked against another copy, unresolved V genes explain under half of the gap, and the rest is unexplained. V and J calls and clone size are those listed in that table; D and trimming were worked out from the DNA. In all, the sample holds about 220,000 clones, and about a tenth of those were seen once. 1% to 1.5% of the sample rests with the top ten.

This entry is derived from a study of beta chain features in type 1 diabetes listed by TCRdb under 2018. For the study in its entirety: No differences in mean age, gender distribution, total cell number or subset yield were found between patients and healthy donors. A total of roughly 99,000,000 sorted cells were examined across all samples, and the number of cells per subset was strongly correlated with RNA yield. In the study, TCRB repertoires of sorted circulating CD4+ T cell subsets from recently diagnosed type 1 diabetes patients were compared with those of matched healthy donors. Naive and central memory subsets were obtained from all 30 or so donors, but regulatory and stem cell-like memory subsets were isolated from only 8 patients and roughly eight healthy donors.

General conclusions and limits of the study: At VDJ recombination sites, patients with type 1 diabetes made fewer insertions and deleted more nucleotides, a pattern implying thymic rearrangement abnormalities. In all four CD4+ subsets, TCRB CDR3 length was moderately but significantly shorter in type 1 diabetes patients. Sequencing cDNA rather than genomic DNA could over-represent highly expressing activated cells, although activation and CD3 levels did not differ between groups. PCR might favor shorter templates, but patient and control samples were amplified and corrected together, so any skew would affect both groups equally. Because the HLA sub-analyses included only small numbers of individuals, any influence of HLA type on TCRB rearrangement was left unresolved. Naive, central memory and regulatory TCRB repertoires appeared to be more alike among patients than among healthy donors.

Germline trimming: 4 bases from V, 2 bases from J; junction bases outside gene matches: 11. From cysteine to phenylalanine, the CDR3 is 16 amino acids long. Only the CDR3 DNA is retained, 48 bases long and in frame from the first base. CDR1 and CDR2, per the germline V gene (reference sequence), are SGHNT and YYREEE. A single peripheral blood draw of approximately 100 mL on average was collected from each donor into heparinised tubes. Naive, central memory, regulatory and stem cell-like memory CD4+ T cells were sorted on a BD FACSAria II using a panel including CD45RO, CCR7, CD25, CD127, CD95 and CD27. A purity above 98% was achieved for all sorted populations. PBMCs were isolated right away by Lymphoprep density gradient centrifugation and were stained directly, without culture. So that batch effects would be minimized, each experiment stained and sorted samples in pairs, pairing one healthy donor with one patient.

The V and J genes are TRBV5-4 and TRBJ2-5, and 7 bases in between align with TRBD2. The sequence came from a man younger than 35 in good health. Sequenced sample: central memory CD4+ T cells from blood. CDR3 loop: CASSAPGRLAQETQYF. The nucleotide sequence is given as TGTGCCAGCAGCGCACCCGGGAGACTAGCTCAAGAGACCCAGTACTTC.